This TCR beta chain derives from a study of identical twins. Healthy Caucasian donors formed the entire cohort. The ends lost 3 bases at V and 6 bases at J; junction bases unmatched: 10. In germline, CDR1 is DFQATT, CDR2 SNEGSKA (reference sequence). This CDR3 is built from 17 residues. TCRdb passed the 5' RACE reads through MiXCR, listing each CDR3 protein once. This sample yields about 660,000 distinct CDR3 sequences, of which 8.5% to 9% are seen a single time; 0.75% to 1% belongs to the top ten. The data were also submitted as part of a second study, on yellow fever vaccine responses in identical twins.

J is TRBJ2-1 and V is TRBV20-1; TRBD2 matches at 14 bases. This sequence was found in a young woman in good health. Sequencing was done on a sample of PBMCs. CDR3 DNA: TGCAGTGCTAGCCCTTCGACTAGCGGGAGGGCCCCCAATGAGCAGTTCTTC. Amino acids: CSASPSTSGRAPNEQFF.